The source of this TCR beta chain is a study of T cells in Graves' hyperthyroidism and ophthalmopathy. This clonotype turned up a few times. No antigen is known for it. The CDR3 has 14 amino acids. Germline V gene lookup returns CDR1 SQVTM and CDR2 ANQGSEA. V lost 5 bases, J lost 0 bases, and 5 bases stayed unmatched. Findings and limits, study-wide: Prediction of ophthalmopathy progression came a median around 6.1 months pre-onset.

Amplification yielded TCR beta CDR3 regions, with RNA transcripts as the source. A set of HTBI primers served as the primers for a first-round RT-PCR of the TCR CDR3. TCRdb ran MiXCR on the multiplex PCR reads and lists one entry per CDR3 protein. The repertoire holds 550,000 to 850,000 distinct CDR3 sequences, with roughly a sixth as singletons. The chain combines TRBV29-1 with TRBJ1-1; 8 bases line up with TRBD1. The sequence derives from a woman in her forties or fifties with Graves' hyperthyroidism that later progressed to Graves' ophthalmopathy. The sample taken for sequencing was blood. The CDR3 reads CSVSPGQVNTEAFF. In DNA, the CDR3 is TGCAGCGTTAGTCCGGGACAGGTGAACACTGAAGCTTTCTTT.